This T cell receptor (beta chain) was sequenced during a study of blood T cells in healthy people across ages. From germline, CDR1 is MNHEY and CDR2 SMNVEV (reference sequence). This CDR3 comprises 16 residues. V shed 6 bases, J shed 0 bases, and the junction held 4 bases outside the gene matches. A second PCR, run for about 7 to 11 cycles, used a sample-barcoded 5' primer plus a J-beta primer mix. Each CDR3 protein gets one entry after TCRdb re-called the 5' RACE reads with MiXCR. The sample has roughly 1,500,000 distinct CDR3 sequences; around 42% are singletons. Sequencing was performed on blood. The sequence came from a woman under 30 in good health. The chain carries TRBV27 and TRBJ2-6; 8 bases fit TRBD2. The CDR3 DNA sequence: TGTGCCAGCAGACGGGAGGGCCACTCTGGGGCCAACGTCCTGACTTTC. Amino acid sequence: CASRREGHSGANVLTF.